Each of the 30 T cell receptor beta chains below was sequenced from the same sample in a study of CD8+ T cells in alopecia areata. Sequencing relied on a cDNA template that was reverse transcribed from extracted RNA. Sequenced by immunoSEQ multiplex PCR; TCRdb stores in-frame clones only, minus some. The sample lists about 130,000 clones, around three fifths seen once, with 4.5% in the top ten. Sequencing was performed on CD4+ T cells sorted from blood, taken at week 0. The receptors were gathered from a human donor with alopecia areata.

The chain joins TRBV2 to TRBJ2-5, with TRBD2 matching 15 bases. Germline V lookup: CDR1 SNHLY, CDR2 FYNNEI. V lost 2 bases, J lost 0 bases, and 4 bases stayed unmatched. The length of the CDR3 is 18 residues. CDR3 sequence: CASSEWTSGRVYQETQYF. The CDR3 DNA follows: TGTGCCAGCAGTGAATGGACTAGCGGGAGGGTGTACCAAGAGACCCAGTACTTC.

V gene TRBV6-5 combines with J gene TRBJ2-5; D unclear. V was trimmed by 2 bases and J by 1 base, leaving 5 bases between them. Germline V CDR1 and CDR2: MNHEY, SVGAGI. The CDR3 has 13 residues. The CDR3 DNA reads as TGTGCCAGCAGTTACGTTAGCCAAGAGACCCAGTACTTC. It codes for CASSYVSQETQYF.

There are a few counts of this clone. The chain has TRBV28 and TRBJ2-5; D unresolved. The V gene lost 3 bases and the J gene lost 2 bases, with 10 bases spanning the gap. The CDR3 runs to 14 residues. The germline gives CDR1 MDHEN, CDR2 SYDVKM. The CDR3 loop is CASSLGGSQETQYF. In DNA form, the CDR3 reads TGTGCCAGCAGTTTGGGTGGCAGTCAAGAGACCCAGTACTTC.

The V and J genes are TRBV7-3 and TRBJ1-2, with 7 bases identical to TRBD1. The V and J ends lost 1 base and 2 bases, in that order; junction bases with no gene match: 4. This CDR3 is 15 amino acids long. Germline values: CDR1 SGHTA, CDR2 FQGTGA. CDR3 in amino acids: CASSLRAGGNYGYTF. The CDR3 DNA sequence: TGTGCCAGCAGCTTAAGAGCAGGGGGAAACTATGGCTACACCTTC.

This clone appeared a few times. The rearrangement uses TRBV10-2 and TRBJ2-5; 9 bases match TRBD2. Trimming took 3 bases from V and 7 from J; bases not matched to a gene: 15. The CDR3 loop spans 17 amino acids. The germline V gene has CDR1 WSHSY and CDR2 SAAADI. CDR3 DNA sequence: TGCGCCAGCAGTGAATCCCCCGGGACTAGCCGTACGCGGACCCAGTACTTC. Protein product: CASSESPGTSRTRTQYF.

The chain combines TRBV7-9 with TRBJ1-1; the D is unclear. The CDR3 totals 14 residues. The ends were cut back, 5 bases at V and 6 bases at J, with 16 bases in the middle. The V gene's germline CDR1 is SEHNR and CDR2 FQNEAQ (reference sequence). CDR3 region: CASSLVEGGPEAFF. The CDR3 DNA is TGTGCCAGCAGCCTCGTGGAGGGCGGACCTGAAGCTTTCTTT. The full variable domain, completed using reference TRBV7-9 and TRBJ1-1, is DTGVSQNPRHKITKRGQNVTFRCDPISEHNRLYWYRQTLGQGPEFLTYFQNEAQLEKSRLLSDRFSAERPKGSFSTLEIQRTEQGDSAMYLCASSLVEGGPEAFFGQGTRLTVV.

This clone was observed a handful of times. The chain uses TRBV4-3 and TRBJ2-3; 7 bases align to TRBD2. The ends lost 4 bases at V and 1 base at J; junction bases unmatched: 5. The CDR3 is made up of 15 amino acids. Germline V lookup: CDR1 LGHNA, CDR2 YSLEER. The CDR3 spells CASSPTSVRTDTQYF. In nucleotides, the CDR3 is TGCGCCAGCAGCCCAACTAGCGTTCGCACAGATACGCAGTATTTT.

The sample holds a few counts of this clone. The gene calls are TRBV5-4 and TRBJ2-5; no reliable D call. This CDR3 comprises 13 residues. Germline V lookup: CDR1 SGHNT, CDR2 YYREEE (reference sequence). Trimming removed 5 bases at V and 1 base at J, with 9 bases between. The CDR3 DNA reads as TGTGCCAGCAGTGTAGCCCCCCAAGAGACCCAGTACTTC. It codes for CASSVAPQETQYF.

This chain joins TRBV5-1 and TRBJ1-4; unclear D gene. The length of the CDR3 is 14 residues. Germline V gene sequence: CDR1 SGHRS, CDR2 YFSETQ. Trimming pared 3 bases from V and 2 bases from J, leaving 8 bases between. The DNA for the CDR3 is TGCGCCAGCAGCTCAGGACGGACTAATGAAAAACTGTTTTTT. It specifies CASSSGRTNEKLFF.

V gene TRBV4-1 combines with J gene TRBJ2-1; 8 nucleotides align to TRBD2. CDR3 length equals 17 residues. Germline-derived CDR1 and CDR2 are MGHRA and YSYEKL. Losses at the gene ends were 4 bases for V and 1 base for J; bases not matched to a gene: 9. The chain's CDR3 is CASSLKAGVDSYNEQFF. DNA of the CDR3: TGCGCCAGCAGCCTTAAAGCGGGAGTGGATTCCTACAATGAGCAGTTCTTC.

The sample holds a few counts of this clone. This chain uses TRBV7-3 with TRBJ1-1; 8 nucleotides align to TRBD1. CDR1 SGHTA and CDR2 FQGTGA come from the germline V gene. V gave up 5 bases and J gave up 5 bases; unmatched junction bases: 4. CDR3 length equals 13 residues. CDR3 nucleotide sequence: TGTGCCAGCAGCGAAAGACAGGGGACTGAAGCTTTCTTT. Protein sequence: CASSERQGTEAFF.

V usage is TRBV9 and J usage is TRBJ2-3; TRBD2 matches at 8 bases. The germline CDR1 and CDR2 sequences are SGDLS and YYNGEE. Trimming took 3 bases from V and 0 from J; bases not matched to a gene: 3. The CDR3 contains 15 residues. CDR3 loop: CASSGSGTSTDTQYF. The CDR3 bases are TGTGCCAGCAGCGGTAGCGGGACTAGCACAGATACGCAGTATTTT.

The gene calls are TRBV11-1 and TRBJ2-7; possible D gene TRBD1, 6 bases. The V end was cut by 5 bases, the J end by 5 bases, with 16 bases between. The CDR3 spans 14 residues. The germline gives CDR1 SGHAT, CDR2 FQDESV (reference sequence). Here the CDR3 DNA reads TGTGCCAGCAGCCGAGGGGGTAGTTTCAACGAGCAGTACTTC. Protein sequence: CASSRGGSFNEQYF.

This clone has only a few counts. This chain uses TRBV30 with TRBJ1-2, with no clear D. Deletions cut 0 bases from V and 8 bases from J, with 13 bases between. This CDR3 region has 13 residues. The V gene's germline CDR1 is GTSNPN and CDR2 SVGIG (reference sequence). Here the CDR3 reads CAWSVRRDDGYTF. The CDR3 DNA follows: TGTGCCTGGAGTGTACGAAGGGATGACGGCTACACCTTC.

The genes are TRBV10-3 and TRBJ1-2, with TRBD1 identical over 9 bases. The trim removed 4 bases at V and 4 bases at J, leaving 4 bases unmatched. This CDR3 is built from 14 residues. In germline, CDR1 is ENHRY, CDR2 SYGVKD. CDR3 region: CAISGTGESYGYTF. The CDR3 bases are TGTGCCATCAGTGGGACAGGGGAGAGCTATGGCTACACCTTC.

The V call is TRBV7-3, the J call TRBJ2-5; D gene uncertain. V was shortened by 2 bases and J by 6 bases, with 10 bases between the two germline ends. This CDR3 is 13 amino acids long. Germline CDR1 is SGHTA and CDR2 is FQGTGA. CDR3 nucleotides: TGTGCCAGCAGCTTAGGTGAAAGTAAGACCCAGTACTTC. It codes for CASSLGESKTQYF. The full variable domain, its missing parts supplied by reference TRBV7-3 and TRBJ2-5, is GAGVSQTPSNKVTEKGKYVELRCDPISGHTALYWYRQSLGQGPEFLIYFQGTGAADDSGLPNDRFFAVRPEGSVSTLKIQRTERGDSAVYLCASSLGESKTQYFGPGTRLLVL.

The chain links TRBV5-1 to TRBJ2-7; D may correspond to TRBD1 or TRBD2 (5 bases each). CDR1 is SGHRS and CDR2 is YFSETQ in the germline V gene. This CDR3 comprises 14 residues. Trimming left V 4 bases short and J 3 bases short, with 14 bases between. DNA for the CDR3: TGCGCCAGCAGCCTGAAGAGGGACCACTACGAGCAGTACTTC. It yields the protein CASSLKRDHYEQYF.

This clone was seen a few times. The gene calls are TRBV7-9 and TRBJ2-3; D gene uncertain. The CDR3 has 14 amino acids. From germline, CDR1 is SEHNR and CDR2 FQNEAQ (reference sequence). V was trimmed by 3 bases and J by 4 bases, leaving 11 bases between them. In nucleotides, the CDR3 is TGTGCCAGCAGCTTCCTGGGTGAGGCAGATACGCAGTATTTT. Its translation: CASSFLGEADTQYF.

The genes are TRBV5-6 and TRBJ1-6, with unresolved D. V was shortened by 5 bases and J by 6 bases, with 9 bases between the two germline ends. The CDR3 totals 13 residues. Germline lookup yields CDR1 SGHDT and CDR2 YYEEEE. Here the CDR3 reads CASSNEFNSPLHF. The CDR3 DNA sequence: TGTGCCAGCAGTAACGAATTTAATTCACCCCTCCACTTT.

This clone was observed a handful of times. At the DNA level, this CDR3 is encoded by other sequences in the same sample as well. This sequence joins TRBV15 and TRBJ2-7; 9 bases are a match to TRBD1. J gave up 1 base and V 3 bases, and 1 base lay outside the gene matches. Germline-derived CDR1 and CDR2 are LNHNV and YYDKDF (reference sequence). CDR3 length: 14 amino acids. The CDR3: CATSRDRGSYEQYF. In DNA, the CDR3 is TGTGCCACCAGCAGGGACAGGGGATCCTACGAGCAGTACTTC.

The genes are TRBV5-1 and TRBJ2-7; 11 bases match TRBD2. The CDR3 is 19 amino acids. The germline V gene encodes CDR1 SGHRS and CDR2 YFSETQ. The junction had 13 bases not matched to a gene; V was cut back by 0 bases and J by 2 bases. The CDR3 sequence is CASSLDWGLAATPPYEQYF. CDR3 DNA: TGCGCCAGCAGCTTGGATTGGGGACTAGCGGCCACTCCTCCCTACGAGCAGTACTTC.

This chain uses TRBV10-3 with TRBJ2-2; 8 bases align to TRBD1. CDR1 and CDR2 (germline): ENHRY, SYGVKD. The V segment lost 6 bases and the J segment 1 base; nucleotides outside the gene matches: 7. The CDR3 covers 16 residues. CDR3 nucleotides: TGTGCCATCAGAGCCTTAGGGACAGGGAACACCGGGGAGCTGTTTTTT. Translated: CAIRALGTGNTGELFF.

The rearrangement links TRBV27 to TRBJ1-6; no clear D. V shed 2 bases and J shed 0 bases, with 8 bases lying between them. The CDR3 has 16 amino acids. CDR1 and CDR2 from the germline V gene are MNHEY and SMNVEV (reference sequence). CDR3 bases: TGTGCCAGCAGTTTACGAGGGAGCTCCTATAATTCACCCCTCCACTTT. Its translation is CASSLRGSSYNSPLHF.

The chain joins TRBV9 to TRBJ1-2, with D possibly being TRBD1 (5 bases). This CDR3 spans 16 amino acids. Germline V gives CDR1 SGDLS, CDR2 YYNGEE. The V end was cut by 0 bases, the J end by 6 bases, with 18 bases between. The CDR3 sequence: CASSVDILGGSHGYTF. The CDR3 nucleotides read TGTGCCAGCAGCGTAGATATCTTGGGGGGAAGTCATGGCTACACCTTC.

The J gene is TRBJ1-2, the V gene TRBV9, with D possibly TRBD1 on 6 matching bases. Trimming took 1 base from V and 2 from J, leaving 6 bases between them. Germline CDR1 and CDR2: SGDLS and YYNGEE. This CDR3 is 13 amino acids long. This CDR3 reads CASSVTGNYGYTF. Written as DNA, the CDR3 is TGTGCCAGCAGCGTAACAGGGAACTATGGCTACACCTTC.

The table lists this clone with a count of one. This rearrangement joins TRBV6-6 to TRBJ1-5; 9 bases are a match to TRBD1. CDR1 is MNHNY, CDR2 SVGAGI, per germline (reference sequence). This CDR3 has 15 residues. Trimming removed 5 bases from V and 3 bases from J; junction bases left unmatched: 5. CDR3 DNA: TGTGCCAGCAGTACGGGACAGGGATACAATCAGCCCCAGCATTTT. Translated, it gives CASSTGQGYNQPQHF.

The chain uses TRBV9 and TRBJ2-1; 8 nucleotides agree with TRBD1. The germline V gene encodes CDR1 SGDLS and CDR2 YYNGEE. V trimming: 4 bases; J trimming: 10 bases; junction bases outside the gene matches: 10. This CDR3 has 14 residues. The CDR3 DNA reads as TGTGCCAGCAGCTCGCCCGGACAGGGCCGGGAGCAGTTCTTC. It translates to CASSSPGQGREQFF. Together with reference TRBV9 and TRBJ2-1, the CDR3 gives the full variable domain: DSGVTQTPKHLITATGQRVTLRCSPRSGDLSVYWYQQSLDQGLQFLIQYYNGEERAKGNILERFSAQQFPDLHSELNLSSLELGDSALYFCASSSPGQGREQFFGPGTRLTVL.

V and J are TRBV7-3 and TRBJ2-1, with 7 bases that match TRBD1. This CDR3 comprises 14 residues. V lost 4 bases to trimming and J lost 7 bases; unmatched junction nucleotides: 7. Germline CDR1 SGHTA, CDR2 FQGTGA. CDR3 sequence (DNA): TGTGCCAGCAGCTCTACAGGGGTTGATAATGAGCAGTTCTTC. Its translation is CASSSTGVDNEQFF.

V gene TRBV30 combines with J gene TRBJ2-1; possible D gene TRBD1, 6 bases. The V end was cut by 4 bases, the J end by 0 bases, with 7 bases between. This CDR3 has 13 residues. Germline V CDR1 and CDR2: GTSNPN, SVGIG (reference sequence). The CDR3 bases are TGTGCCTGGAACAGGGCCTCCTACAATGAGCAGTTCTTC. Translation: CAWNRASYNEQFF. Filled out from reference TRBV30 and TRBJ2-1, the complete variable domain reads SQTIHQWPATLVQPVGSPLSLECTVEGTSNPNLYWYRQAAGRGLQLLFYSVGIGQISSEVPQNLSASRPQDRQFILSSKKLLLSDSGFYLCAWNRASYNEQFFGPGTRLTVL.

This clone was counted a few times. V and J are TRBV10-3 and TRBJ2-7, with D possibly being TRBD2 (6 bases). V was trimmed by 8 bases and J by 7 bases, leaving 15 bases between them. Germline V CDR1 and CDR2: ENHRY, SYGVKD. CDR3 length: 12 amino acids. The CDR3 DNA reads as TGTGCCATCTCTCATGGGGGGAGGGAGCAGTACTTC. It yields the protein CAISHGGREQYF.